The present entry profiles one TCR beta chain with its context. The participants were between roughly 18 and 100 years old and came from about two dozen US areas. Recovered participants had two consecutive negative NP/OP PCR tests, healthcare professional clearance, or symptom resolution. As processed by the authors: From reference gene primer amplification, estimates of nucleated cell counts were derived. The method was immunoSEQ multiplex PCR; TCRdb's version includes in-frame clones alone and lacks a portion of them. V, J and clone size reflect that table, while D and trimming were determined from the DNA. This table has some 350,000 clones, over 75% appearing once. This sample stems from a study of blood T cell repertoires in COVID-19. The sequence came from a man younger than 35 who had recovered from COVID-19. The sample taken for sequencing was PBMCs or T cells enriched from blood (not recorded which).

The CDR3 here is CASSLARGAGPQHF. CDR3 DNA sequence: TGTGCCAGCAGCTTAGCGCGGGGGGCCGGTCCCCAGCATTTT. The chain combines TRBV7-8 with TRBJ1-5, with D possibly TRBD1 on 6 matching bases. Trimming left V 0 bases short and J 10 bases short, with 13 bases between. Germline loops: CDR1 SGHVS, CDR2 FQNEAQ. The CDR3 extends over 14 amino acids.